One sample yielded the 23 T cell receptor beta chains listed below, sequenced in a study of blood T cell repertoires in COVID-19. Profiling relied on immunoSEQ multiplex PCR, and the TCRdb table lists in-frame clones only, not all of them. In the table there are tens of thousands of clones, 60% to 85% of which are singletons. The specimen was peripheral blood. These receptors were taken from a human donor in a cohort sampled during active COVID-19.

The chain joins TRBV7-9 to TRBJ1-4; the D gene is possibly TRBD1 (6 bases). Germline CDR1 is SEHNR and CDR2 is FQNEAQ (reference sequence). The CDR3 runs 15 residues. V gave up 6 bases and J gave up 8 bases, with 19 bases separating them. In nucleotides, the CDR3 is TGTGCCAGCAGAGAGTCGGGACAAAGAGGGGAAAAACTGTTTTTT. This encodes CASRESGQRGEKLFF.

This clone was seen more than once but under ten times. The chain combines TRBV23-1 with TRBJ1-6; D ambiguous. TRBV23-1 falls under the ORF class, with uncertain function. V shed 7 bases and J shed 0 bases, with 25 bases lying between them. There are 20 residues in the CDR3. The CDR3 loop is CASKVSWAGLLSSYNSPLHF. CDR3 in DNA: TGCGCCAGCAAGGTGTCATGGGCAGGTCTCCTTAGCTCCTATAATTCACCCCTCCACTTT.

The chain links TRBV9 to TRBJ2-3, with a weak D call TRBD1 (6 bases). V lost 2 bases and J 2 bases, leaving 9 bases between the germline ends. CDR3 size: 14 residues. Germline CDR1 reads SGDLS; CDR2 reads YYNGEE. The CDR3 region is CASSVGHYTDTQYF. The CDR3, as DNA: TGTGCCAGCAGCGTGGGACACTACACAGATACGCAGTATTTT.

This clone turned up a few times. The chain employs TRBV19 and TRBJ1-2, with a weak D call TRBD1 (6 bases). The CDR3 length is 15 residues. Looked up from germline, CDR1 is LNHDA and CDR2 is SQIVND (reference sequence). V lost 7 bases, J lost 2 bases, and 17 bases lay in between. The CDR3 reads CASKGSGGSNYGYTF. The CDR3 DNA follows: TGTGCCAGTAAAGGAAGTGGGGGCTCAAACTATGGCTACACCTTC.

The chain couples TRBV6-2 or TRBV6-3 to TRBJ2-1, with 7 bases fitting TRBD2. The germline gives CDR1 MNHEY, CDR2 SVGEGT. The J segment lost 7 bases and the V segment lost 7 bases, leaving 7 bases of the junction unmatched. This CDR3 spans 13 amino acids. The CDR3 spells CASIFSGGNEQFF. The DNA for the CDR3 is TGTGCCAGCATTTTCTCGGGAGGAAATGAGCAGTTCTTC.

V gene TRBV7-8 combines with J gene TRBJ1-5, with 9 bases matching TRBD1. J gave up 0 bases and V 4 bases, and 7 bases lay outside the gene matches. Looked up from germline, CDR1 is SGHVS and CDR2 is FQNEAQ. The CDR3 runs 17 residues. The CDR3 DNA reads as TGTGCCAGCAGCTCCGGACAGGGGCCCCTTAGCAATCAGCCCCAGCATTTT. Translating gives CASSSGQGPLSNQPQHF. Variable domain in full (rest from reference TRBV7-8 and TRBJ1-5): GAGVSQSPRYKVAKRGQDVALRCDPISGHVSLFWYQQALGQGPEFLTYFQNEAQLDKSGLPSDRFFAERPEGSVSTLKIQRTQQEDSAVYLCASSSGQGPLSNQPQHFGDGTRLSIL.

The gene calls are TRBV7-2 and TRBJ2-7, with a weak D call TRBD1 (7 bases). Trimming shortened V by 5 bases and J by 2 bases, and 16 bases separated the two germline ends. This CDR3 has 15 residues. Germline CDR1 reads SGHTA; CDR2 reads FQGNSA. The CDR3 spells CASSKTQGRTYEQYF. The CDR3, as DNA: TGTGCCAGCAGCAAAACACAGGGGAGGACCTACGAGCAGTACTTC.

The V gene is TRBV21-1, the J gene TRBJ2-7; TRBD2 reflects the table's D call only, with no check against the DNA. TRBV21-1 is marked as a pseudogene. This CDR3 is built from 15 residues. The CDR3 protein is CASSGRAGGTYEQYF. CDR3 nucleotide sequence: TGTGCCAGCAGCGGGAGAGCGGGAGGCACCTACGAGCAGTACTTC.

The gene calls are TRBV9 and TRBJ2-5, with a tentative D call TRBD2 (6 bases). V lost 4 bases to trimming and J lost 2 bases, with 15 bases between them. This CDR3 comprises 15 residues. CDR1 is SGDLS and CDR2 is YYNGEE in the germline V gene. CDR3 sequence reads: CASSPGGAAQETQYF. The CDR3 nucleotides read TGTGCCAGCAGCCCCGGCGGGGCAGCACAAGAGACCCAGTACTTC. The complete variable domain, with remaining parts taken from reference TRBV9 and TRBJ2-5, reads DSGVTQTPKHLITATGQRVTLRCSPRSGDLSVYWYQQSLDQGLQFLIQYYNGEERAKGNILERFSAQQFPDLHSELNLSSLELGDSALYFCASSPGGAAQETQYFGPGTRLLVL.

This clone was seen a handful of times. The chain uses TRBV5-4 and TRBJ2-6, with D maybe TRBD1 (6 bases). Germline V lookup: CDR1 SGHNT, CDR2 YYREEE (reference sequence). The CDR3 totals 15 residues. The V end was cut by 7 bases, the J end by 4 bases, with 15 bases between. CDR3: CASRQVSGGANVLTF. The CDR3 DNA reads TGTGCCAGCCGACAGGTCTCAGGAGGGGCCAACGTCCTGACTTTC.

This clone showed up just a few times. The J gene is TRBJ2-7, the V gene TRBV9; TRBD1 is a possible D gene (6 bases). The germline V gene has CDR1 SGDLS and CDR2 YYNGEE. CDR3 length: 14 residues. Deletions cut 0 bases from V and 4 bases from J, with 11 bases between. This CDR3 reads CASSVAPGHYEQYF. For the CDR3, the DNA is TGTGCCAGCAGCGTAGCCCCGGGACATTACGAGCAGTACTTC.

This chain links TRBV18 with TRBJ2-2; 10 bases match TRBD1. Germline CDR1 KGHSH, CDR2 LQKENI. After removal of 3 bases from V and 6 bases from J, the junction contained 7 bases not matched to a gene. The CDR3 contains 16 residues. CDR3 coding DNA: TGTGCCAGCTCACCCCGGGACAGGGGTTTCCCCGGGGAGCTGTTTTTT. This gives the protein CASSPRDRGFPGELFF. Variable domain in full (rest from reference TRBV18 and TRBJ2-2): NAGVMQNPRHLVRRRGQEARLRCSPMKGHSHVYWYRQLPEEGLKFMVYLQKENIIDESGMPKERFSAEFPKEGPSILRIQQVVRGDSAAYFCASSPRDRGFPGELFFGEGSRLTVL.

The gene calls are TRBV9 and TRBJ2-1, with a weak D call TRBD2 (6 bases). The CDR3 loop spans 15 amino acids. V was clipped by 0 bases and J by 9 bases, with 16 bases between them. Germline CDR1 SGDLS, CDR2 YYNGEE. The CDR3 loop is CASSVDVPLGGEQFF. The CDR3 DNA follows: TGTGCCAGCAGCGTAGACGTGCCTCTGGGGGGTGAGCAGTTCTTC.

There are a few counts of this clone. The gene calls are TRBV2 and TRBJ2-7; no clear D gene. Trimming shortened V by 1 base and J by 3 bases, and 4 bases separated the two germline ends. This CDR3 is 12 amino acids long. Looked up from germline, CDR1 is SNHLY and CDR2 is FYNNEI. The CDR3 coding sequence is TGTGCCAGCAGTGAAGGCAGCTACGAGCAGTACTTC. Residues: CASSEGSYEQYF.

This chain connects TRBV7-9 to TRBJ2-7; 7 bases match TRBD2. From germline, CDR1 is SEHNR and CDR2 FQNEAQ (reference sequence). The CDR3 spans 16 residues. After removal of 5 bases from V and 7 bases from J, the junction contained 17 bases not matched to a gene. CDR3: CASSTTPPGLITEQYF. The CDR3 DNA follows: TGTGCCAGCAGCACAACCCCCCCGGGACTAATTACAGAGCAGTACTTC.

CDR3 sequence: CASSPQGYSNQPQHF. The CDR3 region has the DNA TGTGCCAGCAGTCCCCAGGGTTATAGCAATCAGCCCCAGCATTTT. The chain couples TRBV6-5 to TRBJ1-5; D possibly corresponds to TRBD1 (5 bases). This CDR3 is built from 15 residues. CDR1 is MNHEY, CDR2 SVGAGI, per germline. Trimming took off 5 bases at V and 0 bases at J, with 11 bases between the two ends.

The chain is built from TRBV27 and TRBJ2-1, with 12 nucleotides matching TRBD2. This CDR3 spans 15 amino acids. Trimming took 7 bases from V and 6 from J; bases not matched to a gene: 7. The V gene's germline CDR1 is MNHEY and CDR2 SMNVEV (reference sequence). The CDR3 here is CASTSPGLAGNEQFF. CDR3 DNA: TGTGCCAGCACTTCTCCGGGACTAGCGGGCAATGAGCAGTTCTTC.

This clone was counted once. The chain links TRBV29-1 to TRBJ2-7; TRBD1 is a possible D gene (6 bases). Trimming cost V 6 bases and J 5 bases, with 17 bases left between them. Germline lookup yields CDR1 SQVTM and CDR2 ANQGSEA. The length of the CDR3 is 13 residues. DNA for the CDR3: TGCAGCGTGAGGGGGTCCGGAAGGCACGAGCAGTACTTC. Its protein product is CSVRGSGRHEQYF.

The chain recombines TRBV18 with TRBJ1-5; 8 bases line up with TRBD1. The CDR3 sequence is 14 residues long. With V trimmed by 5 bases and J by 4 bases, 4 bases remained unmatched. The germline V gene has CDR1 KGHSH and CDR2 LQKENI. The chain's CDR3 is CASSGQGGNQPQHF. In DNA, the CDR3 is TGTGCCAGCTCAGGACAGGGAGGGAATCAGCCCCAGCATTTT.

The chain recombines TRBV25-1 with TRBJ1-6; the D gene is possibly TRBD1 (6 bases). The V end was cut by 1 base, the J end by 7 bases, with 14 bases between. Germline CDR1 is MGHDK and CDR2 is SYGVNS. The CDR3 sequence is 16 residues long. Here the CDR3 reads CASSESGGRGNSPLHF. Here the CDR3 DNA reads TGTGCCAGCAGTGAATCTGGGGGCAGGGGAAATTCACCCCTCCACTTT. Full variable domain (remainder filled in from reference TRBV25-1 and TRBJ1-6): EADIYQTPRYLVIGTGKKITLECSQTMGHDKMYWYQQDPGMELHLIHYSYGVNSTEKGDLSSESTVSRIRTEHFPLTLESARPSHTSQYLCASSESGGRGNSPLHFGNGTRLTVT.

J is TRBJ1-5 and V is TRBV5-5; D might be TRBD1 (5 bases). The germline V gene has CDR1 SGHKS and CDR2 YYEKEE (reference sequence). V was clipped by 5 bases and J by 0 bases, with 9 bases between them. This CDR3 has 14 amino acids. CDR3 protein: CASRRGYSNQPQHF. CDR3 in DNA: TGTGCCAGCAGAAGGGGCTATAGCAATCAGCCCCAGCATTTT.

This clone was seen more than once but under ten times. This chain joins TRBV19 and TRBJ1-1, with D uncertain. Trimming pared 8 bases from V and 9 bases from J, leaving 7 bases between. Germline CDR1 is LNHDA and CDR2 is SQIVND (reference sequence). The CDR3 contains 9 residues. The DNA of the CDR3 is TGTGCCAGTGGGCCTCAAGCTTTCTTT. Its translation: CASGPQAFF.

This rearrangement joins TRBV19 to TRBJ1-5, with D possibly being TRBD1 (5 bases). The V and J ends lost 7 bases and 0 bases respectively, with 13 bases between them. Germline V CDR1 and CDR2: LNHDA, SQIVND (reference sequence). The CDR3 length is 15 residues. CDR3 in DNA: TGTGCCAGTACGAGGGGAGGATATAGCAATCAGCCCCAGCATTTT. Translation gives CASTRGGYSNQPQHF.